A single sample is the source of the 19 T cell receptor beta chains below, sequenced in a study of T cells in Graves' hyperthyroidism and ophthalmopathy. Amplification targeted TCR beta CDR3 regions from RNA transcripts. When the TCR CDR3 underwent first-round RT-PCR, the HTBI primer set was used. Each CDR3 protein is one row after TCRdb ran MiXCR on the multiplex PCR reads. Of 500,000 to 750,000 distinct CDR3 sequences listed, about half are singletons. The sequenced sample was peripheral blood or thyroid tissue (not recorded which). Receptor source: a woman aged 18 to 35 with Graves' hyperthyroidism.

Points on this clonotype: It may be a read error: a sequence one base away is much more abundant. The rearrangement links TRBV3-1 to TRBJ1-4; D unresolved. The germline V and J ends were trimmed by 0 bases and 10 bases, with 12 bases remaining between them. Germline lookup yields CDR1 LGHDT and CDR2 YNNKEL (reference sequence). The CDR3 has 14 residues. In DNA form, the CDR3 reads TGTGCCAGCAGCCAAGAAAGCGGATTGGCAAAACTGTTTTTT. This sequence encodes CASSQESGLAKLFF.

In this sample, this clonotype turned up many times. The chain employs TRBV12-5 and TRBJ1-2, with 8 bases fitting TRBD1. The CDR3 contains 16 residues. Germline trimming cut 5 bases from V and 2 bases from J; bases unmatched to any gene: 10. The germline V gene has CDR1 LGHNT and CDR2 FRNRAP. DNA for the CDR3: TGTGCTAGTGGTCCCGAAGGACAGGGACGAAACTATGGCTACACCTTC. Its protein product is CASGPEGQGRNYGYTF.

The chain employs TRBV5-1 and TRBJ2-7; TRBD2 might be the D (5 bases). The CDR3 has 13 amino acids. CDR1 is SGHRS, CDR2 YFSETQ, per germline. Deletions cut 0 bases from V and 6 bases from J, with 10 bases between. The CDR3 loop is CASSLVLDPEQYF. The CDR3, as DNA: TGCGCCAGCAGCTTGGTACTAGATCCCGAGCAGTACTTC.

This chain joins TRBV4-2 and TRBJ2-2; the D call may be TRBD1 or TRBD2 (5 bases each). The CDR3 loop spans 15 amino acids. V was cut by 2 bases and J by 5 bases, with 12 bases left in between. CDR1 is LGHNA and CDR2 is YNFKEQ in the germline V gene. The CDR3 bases are TGTGCCAGCAGCCAAACTATTGGGGGAACCGGGGAGCTGTTTTTT. Amino acids: CASSQTIGGTGELFF.

The CDR3 here is CASSQTGAHQPQHF. DNA for the CDR3: TGTGCCAGCAGCCAGACAGGGGCCCATCAGCCCCAGCATTTT. V is TRBV7-8 and J is TRBJ1-5; the match to TRBD1 covers 8 bases. The CDR3 sequence is 14 residues long. The V and J ends lost 5 bases and 5 bases, in that order; junction bases with no gene match: 5. CDR1 is SGHVS and CDR2 is FQNEAQ in the germline V gene.

Concerning this clonotype: Possible read error: a much larger clone is one base away. This sequence joins TRBV4-1 and TRBJ1-6, with 9 bases that match TRBD1. Germline CDR1 and CDR2: MGHRA and YSYEKL. The CDR3 has 15 amino acids. CDR3 in DNA: TGCGCCAGCAGCCTCTACAGGGGGCTGGATTCACCCCCCCACTTT. It yields the protein CASSLYRGLDSPPHF.

Only one count was recorded for this clonotype. J is TRBJ1-2 and V is TRBV7-2; D unresolved. This CDR3 has 16 residues. From germline, CDR1 is SGHTA and CDR2 FQGNSA. Trimming left V 0 bases short and J 5 bases short, with 16 bases between. The CDR3 is CASSLAGTRLVYGYTF. The CDR3 coding sequence is TGTGCCAGCAGCTTAGCAGGCACAAGGCTGGTGTATGGCTACACCTTC.

There are many counts of this clonotype. This CDR3 is CASSVGRVGANVLTF. The DNA for the CDR3 is TGTGCCAGCAGCGTGGGGAGGGTTGGGGCCAACGTCCTGACTTTC. V is TRBV9 and J is TRBJ2-6, with 7 nucleotides matching TRBD2. This CDR3 is 15 amino acids long. CDR1 and CDR2 from the germline V gene are SGDLS and YYNGEE. The J segment lost 3 bases and the V segment lost 2 bases, leaving 2 bases of the junction unmatched. Filled out from reference TRBV9 and TRBJ2-6, the complete variable domain reads DSGVTQTPKHLITATGQRVTLRCSPRSGDLSVYWYQQSLDQGLQFLIQYYNGEERAKGNILERFSAQQFPDLHSELNLSSLELGDSALYFCASSVGRVGANVLTFGAGSRLTVL.

V and J are TRBV7-9 and TRBJ1-4; 7 bases line up with TRBD1. The CDR3 runs to 13 residues. The trim removed 0 bases at V and 13 bases at J, leaving 5 bases unmatched. Germline V gene data show CDR1 as SEHNR and CDR2 as FQNEAQ (reference sequence). The CDR3 protein is CASSLATGWGLFF. In DNA form, the CDR3 reads TGTGCCAGCAGCTTAGCGACAGGGTGGGGACTGTTTTTT.

About this clonotype: This may come from a read error, since a much larger clone is one base off. The chain uses TRBV7-6 and TRBJ1-2; 7 nucleotides line up with TRBD1. V lost 5 bases, J lost 8 bases, and 14 bases stayed unmatched. The CDR3 extends over 15 amino acids. Germline CDR1 SGHVS, CDR2 FNYEAQ. In nucleotides, the CDR3 is TGTGCCAGCAGCCCCGGCTATGGACAGGACGAAGGCTACACCTTC. This gives the protein CASSPGYGQDEGYTF.

V gene TRBV2 combines with J gene TRBJ2-7, with TRBD1 matching 8 bases. The germline V gene encodes CDR1 SNHLY and CDR2 FYNNEI. With 7 bases clipped from V and 2 bases from J, the junction kept 13 bases outside the gene matches. The CDR3 loop spans 16 amino acids. This CDR3 reads CASKSGTGYWTYEQYF. For the CDR3, the DNA is TGTGCCAGCAAATCCGGGACAGGTTATTGGACCTACGAGCAGTACTTC.

This chain uses TRBV20-1 with TRBJ2-7; perhaps D is TRBD1 or TRBD2 (6 bases each). Trimming left V 1 base short and J 4 bases short, with 14 bases between. Germline V gene sequence: CDR1 DFQATT, CDR2 SNEGSKA (reference sequence). The CDR3 sequence is 14 residues long. The CDR3 here is CSARAGAGNYEQYF. CDR3 nucleotides: TGCAGTGCTAGAGCGGGGGCTGGGAATTACGAGCAGTACTTC.

The V and J genes are TRBV9 and TRBJ2-7, with D possibly being TRBD1 or TRBD2 (5 bases each). The tail of the sequence fits TRBJ2-1 better, so the J call may be wrong. The CDR3 covers 15 residues. Germline CDR1 reads SGDLS; CDR2 reads YYNGEE. CDR3 sequence reads: CASSASKGLGDEQFF. The CDR3 nucleotides read TGTGCCAGCAGCGCCTCCAAGGGGTTGGGGGATGAGCAGTTCTTC.

This clonotype has only a few counts. V is TRBV7-2 and J is TRBJ2-7; 7 bases align to TRBD1. Per the germline V gene, CDR1 is SGHTA and CDR2 is FQGNSA. V shed 1 base, J shed 4 bases, and the junction held 7 bases outside the gene matches. This CDR3 has 15 amino acids. CDR3 loop: CASSLVPGGQYEQYF. The CDR3 nucleotides are TGTGCCAGCAGCTTAGTACCAGGGGGACAATACGAGCAGTACTTC.

At least ten counts were recorded for this clonotype. This chain links TRBV7-2 with TRBJ2-7; TRBD2 aligns across 9 bases. The CDR3 covers 15 residues. The germline CDR1 and CDR2 sequences are SGHTA and FQGNSA. The junction had 5 bases not matched to a gene; V was cut back by 2 bases and J by 3 bases. The CDR3 here is CASSLLGTSSYEQYF. CDR3 bases: TGTGCCAGCAGCTTACTCGGGACTAGCAGCTACGAGCAGTACTTC.

This clonotype has at least ten counts. V is TRBV27 and J is TRBJ1-1, with D uncertain. V dropped 9 bases and J dropped 1 base, with 30 bases sitting between them. The CDR3 spans 19 residues. Germline values: CDR1 MNHEY, CDR2 SMNVEV (reference sequence). In nucleotides, the CDR3 is TGTGCCAGGCTCAGTCACCCCTTGAGGTCGAGACACTCGAACACTGAAGCTTTCTTT. Its translation: CARLSHPLRSRHSNTEAFF.

The V gene is TRBV6-1, the J gene TRBJ1-6; TRBD1 might be the D (5 bases). The CDR3 covers 18 residues. In germline, CDR1 is MNHNS, CDR2 SASEGT. Trimming removed 0 bases at V and 1 base at J, with 13 bases between. CDR3 nucleotides: TGTGCCAGCAGTGAAGCTCTACCGGGGGGATCCTATAATTCACCCCTCCACTTT. Encoded protein: CASSEALPGGSYNSPLHF.

There are many counts of this clonotype. The rearrangement joins TRBV29-1 to TRBJ2-5, with TRBD1 matching over 9 bases. Unmatched junction bases numbered 9, after V lost 5 bases and J lost 5 bases. Germline CDR1 and CDR2: SQVTM and ANQGSEA. This CDR3 region has 14 residues. CDR3 nucleotides: TGCAGCGTTTTCCCGGGACAGGGCATGGAGACCCAGTACTTC. This sequence encodes CSVFPGQGMETQYF.

V is TRBV2 and J is TRBJ1-1; tentatively, D is TRBD1 (5 bases). This CDR3 comprises 16 residues. V was clipped by 8 bases and J by 5 bases, with 24 bases between them. The germline V gene has CDR1 SNHLY and CDR2 FYNNEI. For the CDR3, the DNA is TGTGCCAGCTCACCACCCCCGGGGTGGGGGGGGACTGAAGCTTTCTTT. The encoded protein is CASSPPPGWGGTEAFF.